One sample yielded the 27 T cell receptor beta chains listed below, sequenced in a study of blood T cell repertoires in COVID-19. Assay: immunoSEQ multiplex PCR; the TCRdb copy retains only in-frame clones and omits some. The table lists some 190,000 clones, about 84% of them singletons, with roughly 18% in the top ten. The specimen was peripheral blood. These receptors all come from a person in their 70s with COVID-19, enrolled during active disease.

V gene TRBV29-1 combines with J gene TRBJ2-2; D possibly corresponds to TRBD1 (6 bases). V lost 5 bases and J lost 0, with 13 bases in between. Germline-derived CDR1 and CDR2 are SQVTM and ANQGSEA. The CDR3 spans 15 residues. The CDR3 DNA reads TGCAGCGTTAAAGCGGCAGGGGCGAACACCGGGGAGCTGTTTTTT. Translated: CSVKAAGANTGELFF.

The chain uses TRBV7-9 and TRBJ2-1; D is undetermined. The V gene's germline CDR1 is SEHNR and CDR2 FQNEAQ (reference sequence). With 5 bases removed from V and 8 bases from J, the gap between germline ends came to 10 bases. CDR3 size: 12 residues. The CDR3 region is CASSPSPHEQFF. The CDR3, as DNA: TGTGCCAGCAGCCCCTCCCCCCATGAGCAGTTCTTC.

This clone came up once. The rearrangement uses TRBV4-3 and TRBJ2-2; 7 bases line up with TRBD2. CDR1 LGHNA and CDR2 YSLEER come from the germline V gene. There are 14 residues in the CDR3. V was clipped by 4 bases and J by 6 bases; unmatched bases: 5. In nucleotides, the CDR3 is TGCGCCAGCAGCCGGGAGGGCAGGGCCGGGGAGCTGTTTTTT. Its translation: CASSREGRAGELFF.

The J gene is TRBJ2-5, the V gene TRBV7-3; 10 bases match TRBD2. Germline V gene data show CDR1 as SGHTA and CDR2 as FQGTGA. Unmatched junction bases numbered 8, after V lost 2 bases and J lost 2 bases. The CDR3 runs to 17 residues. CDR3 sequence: CASSLGLAGASQETQYF. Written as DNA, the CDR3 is TGTGCCAGCAGCTTAGGGCTAGCGGGGGCTTCTCAAGAGACCCAGTACTTC.

The CDR3 DNA follows: TGCAGCGCCCATAGACAGAACACTGAAGCTTTCTTT. This translates into CSAHRQNTEAFF. The chain employs TRBV29-1 and TRBJ1-1; D not resolved. Between the trimmed V and J ends, which lost 7 bases and 1 base, there was a span of 10 bases. This CDR3 has 12 amino acids. CDR1 is SQVTM and CDR2 is ANQGSEA in the germline V gene.

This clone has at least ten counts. The CDR3 sequence is CASSPGRYQETQYF. For the CDR3, the DNA is TGCGCCAGCAGCCCGGGTCGGTACCAAGAGACCCAGTACTTC. The chain joins TRBV5-1 to TRBJ2-5; D not certain. V was shortened by 4 bases and J by 0 bases, with 10 bases between the two germline ends. Per the germline V gene, CDR1 is SGHRS and CDR2 is YFSETQ. The CDR3 runs to 14 residues.

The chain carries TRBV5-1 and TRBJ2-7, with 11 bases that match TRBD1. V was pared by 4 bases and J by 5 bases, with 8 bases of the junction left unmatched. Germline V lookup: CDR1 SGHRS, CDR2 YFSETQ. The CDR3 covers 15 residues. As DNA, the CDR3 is TGCGCCAGCAGCCCGGCCGGGACAGGGGGTAACGAGCAGTACTTC. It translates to CASSPAGTGGNEQYF.

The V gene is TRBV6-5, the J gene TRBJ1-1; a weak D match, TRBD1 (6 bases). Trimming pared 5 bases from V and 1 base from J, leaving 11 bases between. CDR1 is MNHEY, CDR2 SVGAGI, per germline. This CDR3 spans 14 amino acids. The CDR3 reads CASSTPTGNTEAFF. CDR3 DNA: TGTGCCAGCAGTACACCGACAGGGAACACTGAAGCTTTCTTT.

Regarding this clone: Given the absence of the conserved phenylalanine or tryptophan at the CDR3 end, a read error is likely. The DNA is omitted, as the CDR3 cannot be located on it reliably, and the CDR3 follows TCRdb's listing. This chain's CDR3 is CASSFSLAGGPSL. The V call is TRBV12-3 or TRBV12-4, the J call TRBJ2-7; TRBD2 was called by the table and not checked on the DNA. The CDR3 region is 13 residues in length, termini included.

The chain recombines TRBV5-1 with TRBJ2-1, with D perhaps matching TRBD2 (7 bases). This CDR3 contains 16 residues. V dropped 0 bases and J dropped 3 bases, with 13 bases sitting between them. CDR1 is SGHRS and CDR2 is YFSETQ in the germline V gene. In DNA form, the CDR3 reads TGCGCCAGCAGCTTGGTAGGGGGGGCCGTCTACAATGAGCAGTTCTTC. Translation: CASSLVGGAVYNEQFF.

The CDR3 reads CASSSRRGAEEWSGNTIYF. CDR3 coding DNA: TGTGCCAGCAGCTCCCGCCGGGGGGCGGAGGAGTGGTCTGGAAACACCATATATTTT. The chain joins TRBV11-2 to TRBJ1-3, with a tentative D call TRBD1 (6 bases). The V gene lost 4 bases and the J gene lost 1 base, with 23 bases spanning the gap. Germline V lookup: CDR1 SGHAT, CDR2 FQNNGV. The CDR3 sequence is 19 residues long.

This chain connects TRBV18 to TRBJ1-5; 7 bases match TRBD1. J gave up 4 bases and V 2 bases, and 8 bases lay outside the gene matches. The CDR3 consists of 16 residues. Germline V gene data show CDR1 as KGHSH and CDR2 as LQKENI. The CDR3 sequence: CASSPKGTEGNQPQHF. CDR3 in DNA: TGTGCCAGCTCACCAAAGGGGACAGAGGGGAATCAGCCCCAGCATTTT.

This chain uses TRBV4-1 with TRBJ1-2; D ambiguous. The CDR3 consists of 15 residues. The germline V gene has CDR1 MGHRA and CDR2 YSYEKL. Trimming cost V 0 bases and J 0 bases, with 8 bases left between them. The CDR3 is CASSQEPGANYGYTF. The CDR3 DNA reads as TGCGCCAGCAGCCAAGAGCCCGGAGCTAACTATGGCTACACCTTC.

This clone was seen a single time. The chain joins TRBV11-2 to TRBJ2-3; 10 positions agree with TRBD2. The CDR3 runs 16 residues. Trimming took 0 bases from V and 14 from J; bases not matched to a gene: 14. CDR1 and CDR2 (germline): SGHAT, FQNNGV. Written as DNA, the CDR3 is TGTGCCAGCAGCTTAGAGCCCCTTCGACTAGCGGGTAGACCGTATTTT. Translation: CASSLEPLRLAGRPYF.

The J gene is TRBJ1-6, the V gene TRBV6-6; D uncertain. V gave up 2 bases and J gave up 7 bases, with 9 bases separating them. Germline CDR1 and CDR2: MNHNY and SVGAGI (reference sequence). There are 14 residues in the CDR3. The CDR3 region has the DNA TGTGCCAGCAGTTACGAGGCCGGGAATTCACCCCTCCACTTT. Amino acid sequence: CASSYEAGNSPLHF.

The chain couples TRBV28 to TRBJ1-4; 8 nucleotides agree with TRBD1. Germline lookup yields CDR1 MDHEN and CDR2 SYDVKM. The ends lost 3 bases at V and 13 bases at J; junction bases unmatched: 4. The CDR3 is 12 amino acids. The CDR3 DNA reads TGTGCCAGCAGTTTTCTTGGACAGGGACTGTTTTTT. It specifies CASSFLGQGLFF.

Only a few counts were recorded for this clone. Here the CDR3 DNA reads TGTGCCAGCAGCAAATATAGCGGGGGGGGCTCTGGGGCCAACGTCCTGACTTTC. It codes for CASSKYSGGGSGANVLTF. The V gene is TRBV7-6, the J gene TRBJ2-6; 11 positions match TRBD2. The V gene's germline CDR1 is SGHVS and CDR2 FNYEAQ. The ends lost 5 bases at V and 0 bases at J; junction bases unmatched: 6. The CDR3 consists of 18 residues.

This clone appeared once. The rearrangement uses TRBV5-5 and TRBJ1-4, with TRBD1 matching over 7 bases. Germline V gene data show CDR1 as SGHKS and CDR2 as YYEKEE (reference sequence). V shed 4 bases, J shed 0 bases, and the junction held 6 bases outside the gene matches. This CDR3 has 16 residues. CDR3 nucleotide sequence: TGTGCCAGCAGCATACAGGGGTTAACAACTAATGAAAAACTGTTTTTT. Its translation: CASSIQGLTTNEKLFF.

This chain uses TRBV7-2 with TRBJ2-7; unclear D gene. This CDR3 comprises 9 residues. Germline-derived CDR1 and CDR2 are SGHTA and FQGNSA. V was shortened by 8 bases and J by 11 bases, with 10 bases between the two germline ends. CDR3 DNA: TGTGCCAGCGACTCGAGCGAGTACTTC. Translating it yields CASDSSEYF.

DNA for the CDR3: TGTGCCACCACGGGACTCATACAACATGAGCAGTTCTTC. It encodes CATTGLIQHEQFF. The rearrangement links TRBV28 to TRBJ2-1, with TRBD2 as a possible D gene (6 bases). The ends were cut back, 10 bases at V and 8 bases at J, with 18 bases in the middle. This CDR3 spans 13 amino acids. From germline, CDR1 is MDHEN and CDR2 SYDVKM. The full variable domain, its missing parts supplied by reference TRBV28 and TRBJ2-1, is DVKVTQSSRYLVKRTGEKVFLECVQDMDHENMFWYRQDPGLGLRLIYFSYDVKMKEKGDIPEGYSVSREKKERFSLILESASTNQTSMYLCATTGLIQHEQFFGPGTRLTVL.

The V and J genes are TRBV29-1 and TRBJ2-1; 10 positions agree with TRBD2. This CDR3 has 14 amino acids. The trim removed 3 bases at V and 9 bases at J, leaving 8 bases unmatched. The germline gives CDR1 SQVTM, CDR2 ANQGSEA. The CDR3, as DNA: TGCAGCGTTGACCTAGCGGGAGTATGGGGTGAGCAGTTCTTC. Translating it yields CSVDLAGVWGEQFF.

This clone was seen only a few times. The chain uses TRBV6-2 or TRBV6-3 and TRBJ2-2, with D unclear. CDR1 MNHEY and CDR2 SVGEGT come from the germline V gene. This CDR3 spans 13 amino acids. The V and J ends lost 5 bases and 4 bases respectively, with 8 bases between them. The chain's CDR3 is CASSKLVTGELFF. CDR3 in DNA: TGTGCCAGCAGTAAGCTTGTCACCGGGGAGCTGTTTTTT.

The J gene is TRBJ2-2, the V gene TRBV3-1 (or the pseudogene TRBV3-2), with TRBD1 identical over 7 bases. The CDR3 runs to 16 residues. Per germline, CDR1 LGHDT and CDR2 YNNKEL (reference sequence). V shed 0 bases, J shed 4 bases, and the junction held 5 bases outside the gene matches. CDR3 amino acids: CASSQDGGQLTGELFF. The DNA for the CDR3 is TGTGCCAGCAGCCAAGATGGGGGACAGCTCACCGGGGAGCTGTTTTTT.

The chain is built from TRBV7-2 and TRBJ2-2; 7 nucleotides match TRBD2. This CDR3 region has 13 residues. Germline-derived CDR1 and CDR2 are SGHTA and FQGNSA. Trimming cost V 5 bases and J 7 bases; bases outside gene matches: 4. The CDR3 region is CASSTWTSGELFF. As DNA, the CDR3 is TGTGCCAGCAGCACATGGACTAGCGGGGAGCTGTTTTTT.

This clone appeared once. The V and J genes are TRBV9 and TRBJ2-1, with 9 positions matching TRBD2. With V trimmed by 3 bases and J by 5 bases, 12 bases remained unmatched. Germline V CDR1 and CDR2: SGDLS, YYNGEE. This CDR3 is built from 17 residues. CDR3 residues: CASSAGTVAGDHNEQFF. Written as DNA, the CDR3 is TGTGCCAGCAGCGCTGGCACCGTAGCGGGAGATCACAATGAGCAGTTCTTC.

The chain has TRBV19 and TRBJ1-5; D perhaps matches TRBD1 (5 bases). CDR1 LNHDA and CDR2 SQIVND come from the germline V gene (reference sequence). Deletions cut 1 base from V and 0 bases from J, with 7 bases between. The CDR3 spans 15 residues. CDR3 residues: CASSIAGLSNQPQHF. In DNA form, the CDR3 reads TGTGCCAGTAGTATAGCAGGGCTTAGCAATCAGCCCCAGCATTTT. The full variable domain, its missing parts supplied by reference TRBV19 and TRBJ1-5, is DGGITQSPKYLFRKEGQNVTLSCEQNLNHDAMYWYRQDPGQGLRLIYYSQIVNDFQKGDIAEGYSVSREKKESFPLTVTSAQKNPTAFYLCASSIAGLSNQPQHFGDGTRLSIL.

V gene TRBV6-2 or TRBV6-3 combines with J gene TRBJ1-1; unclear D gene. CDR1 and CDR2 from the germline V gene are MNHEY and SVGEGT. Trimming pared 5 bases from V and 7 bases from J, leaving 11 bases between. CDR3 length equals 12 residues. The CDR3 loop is CASSPHSNEAFF. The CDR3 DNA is TGTGCCAGCAGTCCACACAGCAATGAAGCTTTCTTT.